The clone carrying this T cell receptor (beta chain) has only a few counts. Patients at the Seattle site were enrolled during active infection and followed longitudinally. The sample comes from a study of blood T cell repertoires in COVID-19. Study details: Samples came from the United States, Italy and Spain, spanning acute and convalescent COVID-19. The analysed material was cDNA or gDNA that came from T cells, B-cell-depleted T cells, or PBMCs.

The CDR3 sequence is 16 residues long. The V gene's germline CDR1 is LGHNT and CDR2 FRNRAP. The ends lost 6 bases at V and 2 bases at J; junction bases unmatched: 9. Per the authors' pipeline: Estimates of nucleated cell counts were drawn from the amplification of reference gene primers. Profiling relied on immunoSEQ multiplex PCR, and the TCRdb table lists in-frame clones only, not all of them. Clonal size and the V and J genes are those of that table, whereas D and trimming came from the DNA. This table has 100,000 to 150,000 clones, about four fifths appearing once. The TCR was taken from a man between 25 and 39 years old with COVID-19, enrolled during active disease. Sequenced sample: peripheral blood. This chain joins TRBV12-5 and TRBJ2-5; 10 bases align to TRBD2. The CDR3, as DNA: TGTGCTAGTGGAGTGAGTAGCGGGGGGCTTCAAGAGACCCAGTACTTC. It yields the protein CASGVSSGGLQETQYF.